What follows are 26 T cell receptor beta chains derived from one specimen sequenced in a study of CD8 T cells in ankylosing spondylitis. Using its own MiXCR run on the 5' RACE reads, TCRdb lists one record per CDR3 protein. The sample contains hundreds of thousands of distinct CDR3 sequences, around 20% of which appear only once. The specimen was blood, either unsorted or a sorted T cell fraction (not recorded which). These receptors were collected from a male donor with ankylosing spondylitis or in good health (not recorded which).

The chain carries TRBV7-6 and TRBJ2-3; D is unresolved. Germline CDR1 is SGHVS and CDR2 is FNYEAQ. CDR3 size: 15 residues. V lost 1 base to trimming and J lost 1 base, with 9 bases between them. The CDR3 sequence is CASSLGADRTDTQYF. CDR3 nucleotide sequence: TGTGCCAGCAGCTTAGGGGCGGACCGCACAGATACGCAGTATTTT. Variable domain in full (rest from reference TRBV7-6 and TRBJ2-3): GAGVSQSPRYKVTKRGQDVALRCDPISGHVSLYWYRQALGQGPEFLTYFNYEAQQDKSGLPNDRFSAERPEGSISTLTIQRTEQRDSAMYRCASSLGADRTDTQYFGPGTRLTVL.

In its sample, this clonotype was seen many times. The V and J genes are TRBV9 and TRBJ1-2; 9 positions match TRBD1. CDR1 SGDLS and CDR2 YYNGEE come from the germline V gene. J was trimmed by 7 bases and V by 3 bases; bases with no gene match: 10. The CDR3 has 15 residues. The CDR3 DNA reads TGTGCCAGCAGCGCTACCGGGACAGGGATTAGTGGCTACACCTTC. It yields the protein CASSATGTGISGYTF.

This clonotype was recorded a few times. The chain couples TRBV11-1 to TRBJ2-4, with D uncertain. The V and J ends lost 4 bases and 0 bases respectively, with 19 bases between them. Looked up from germline, CDR1 is SGHAT and CDR2 is FQDESV (reference sequence). CDR3 size: 18 residues. The CDR3 loop is CASSSRSGGILAKNIQYF. The CDR3 coding sequence is TGTGCCAGCAGCTCGCGCTCCGGTGGCATCCTAGCCAAAAACATTCAGTACTTC.

V and J are TRBV19 and TRBJ2-3, with D possibly TRBD1 on 6 matching bases. Trimming stripped 7 bases from V and 3 bases from J, with 14 bases between. CDR1 is LNHDA and CDR2 is SQIVND in the germline V gene (reference sequence). The CDR3 runs to 14 residues. The CDR3 reads CASTPGQPTDTQYF. Here the CDR3 DNA reads TGTGCCAGTACACCGGGACAACCGACAGATACGCAGTATTTT.

This clonotype was recorded a few times. The V and J genes are TRBV29-1 and TRBJ2-5; D ambiguous. V lost 4 bases and J 3 bases, leaving 9 bases between the germline ends. CDR3 size: 12 residues. The V gene's germline CDR1 is SQVTM and CDR2 ANQGSEA. CDR3 region: CSVGWYEETQYF. The DNA for the CDR3 is TGCAGCGTTGGCTGGTACGAAGAGACCCAGTACTTC.

V is TRBV12-3 or TRBV12-4 and J is TRBJ1-2; 7 nucleotides match TRBD1. The CDR3 loop spans 14 amino acids. Unmatched junction bases numbered 6, after V lost 6 bases and J lost 2 bases. The DNA for the CDR3 is TGTGCCAGCAGCCCTGACAGGGTAAACTATGGCTACACCTTC. As protein: CASSPDRVNYGYTF.

The CDR3 nucleotides are TGTGCCAGCAGTCCTAAGGGACAGGGGATTCCTTACGAGCAGTACTTC. Protein sequence: CASSPKGQGIPYEQYF. The rearrangement uses TRBV12-3 or TRBV12-4 and TRBJ2-7; 10 bases are a match to TRBD1. CDR3 length: 16 residues. V lost 5 bases, J lost 4 bases, and 11 bases stayed unmatched.

This clonotype was seen a handful of times. The J gene is TRBJ1-6, the V gene TRBV20-1, with 8 bases aligning to TRBD1. The CDR3 extends over 20 amino acids. The V gene's germline CDR1 is DFQATT and CDR2 SNEGSKA (reference sequence). Trimming took 0 bases from V and 0 from J; bases not matched to a gene: 13. CDR3 loop: CSARDARRTGIGSYNSPLHF. CDR3 DNA sequence: TGCAGTGCTAGAGATGCGAGGCGGACAGGGATCGGCTCCTATAATTCACCCCTCCACTTT.

The chain links TRBV20-1 to TRBJ1-1; D gene ambiguous. The CDR3 consists of 13 residues. V lost 3 bases, J lost 8 bases, and 16 bases lay in between. CDR1 DFQATT and CDR2 SNEGSKA come from the germline V gene (reference sequence). CDR3 protein: CSASDRRALEAFF. The CDR3 DNA reads TGCAGTGCTAGTGACCGTCGGGCGCTGGAAGCTTTCTTT.

This clonotype has just a few counts. The chain uses TRBV6-5 and TRBJ2-3; no reliable D call. CDR1 MNHEY and CDR2 SVGAGI come from the germline V gene. Between the trimmed V and J ends, which lost 0 bases and 6 bases, there was a span of 7 bases. The CDR3 has 13 amino acids. The CDR3 bases are TGTGCCAGCAGTTACTCCGTCCTGGATACGCAGTATTTT. This translates into CASSYSVLDTQYF.

This clonotype was counted only a few times. J is TRBJ2-7 and V is TRBV4-2, with 12 bases identical to TRBD2. This CDR3 comprises 16 residues. V was pared by 2 bases and J by 1 base, with 3 bases of the junction left unmatched. Germline V CDR1 and CDR2: LGHNA, YNFKEQ. The CDR3: CASSQSGTSGSYEQYF. The CDR3 nucleotides read TGTGCCAGCAGCCAAAGCGGGACTAGCGGGTCCTACGAGCAGTACTTC.

This clonotype was picked up a small number of times. The V gene is TRBV28, the J gene TRBJ2-7; perhaps TRBD1 as D (6 bases). The CDR3 spans 14 residues. Germline CDR1 MDHEN, CDR2 SYDVKM. The CDR3 DNA is TGTTCCCACTCCGACAGGCTTAGCTCCTACGAGCAGTACTTC. It translates to CSHSDRLSSYEQYF.

This clonotype has a handful of counts. The chain employs TRBV12-3 or TRBV12-4 and TRBJ2-7; D remains unclear. CDR3 length: 13 residues. The V end was cut by 0 bases, the J end by 6 bases, with 9 bases between. CDR3 coding DNA: TGTGCCAGCAGTTTAGCGGCCGTCGGCGAGCAGTACTTC. It translates to CASSLAAVGEQYF.

This clonotype came up many times. The rearrangement joins TRBV12-3 or TRBV12-4 to TRBJ2-3; 9 nucleotides line up with TRBD2. The length of the CDR3 is 16 residues. V lost 3 bases and J lost 2; bases outside the gene matches: 6. The CDR3 loop is CASSLRLAGFTDTQYF. DNA of the CDR3: TGTGCCAGCAGTTTGCGGCTAGCGGGGTTCACAGATACGCAGTATTTT.

This clonotype has more than one count but fewer than ten. The V and J genes are TRBV14 and TRBJ2-2, with 12 bases identical to TRBD2. Losses at the gene ends were 0 bases for V and 6 bases for J; bases not matched to a gene: 2. The CDR3 runs 16 residues. Germline values: CDR1 SGHDN, CDR2 FVKESK. The CDR3 reads CASSQDRLAGAGELFF. The CDR3 region has the DNA TGTGCCAGCAGCCAAGATCGACTAGCGGGGGCCGGGGAGCTGTTTTTT.

The V gene is TRBV7-9, the J gene TRBJ2-7, with 10 bases fitting TRBD1. With V trimmed by 5 bases and J by 2 bases, 6 bases remained unmatched. CDR1 is SEHNR and CDR2 is FQNEAQ in the germline V gene (reference sequence). CDR3 size: 15 residues. CDR3 in amino acids: CASSPGQGGPYEQYF. In DNA, the CDR3 is TGTGCCAGCAGCCCAGGACAGGGGGGCCCCTACGAGCAGTACTTC.

This sequence joins TRBV29-1 and TRBJ2-7; 8 bases are shared with TRBD2. Germline V gene lookup returns CDR1 SQVTM and CDR2 ANQGSEA. This CDR3 region has 15 residues. After removal of 0 bases from V and 4 bases from J, the junction contained 8 bases not matched to a gene. The CDR3 nucleotides are TGCAGCGTTGAAGACGAACGGGCGGGGGGATACGAGCAGTACTTC. It is translated as CSVEDERAGGYEQYF.

This clonotype was detected only a few times. This sequence joins TRBV24-1 and TRBJ2-3; the match to TRBD2 covers 8 bases. V lost 7 bases to trimming and J lost 2 bases; unmatched junction nucleotides: 1. Germline lookup yields CDR1 KGHDR and CDR2 SFDVKD. The CDR3 length is 13 residues. The CDR3 DNA sequence: TGTGCCACCAGCGGGGGGGACACAGATACGCAGTATTTT. Its translation: CATSGGDTDTQYF.

A few counts support this clonotype. The rearrangement uses TRBV5-1 and TRBJ2-1, with 7 bases aligning to TRBD2. Germline CDR1 SGHRS, CDR2 YFSETQ. This CDR3 region has 16 residues. The ends lost 0 bases at V and 6 bases at J; junction bases unmatched: 9. This chain's CDR3 is CASSLVGGDPSNEQFF. The CDR3 DNA follows: TGCGCCAGCAGCTTGGTGGGAGGGGATCCCTCCAATGAGCAGTTCTTC.

This chain joins TRBV7-9 and TRBJ2-2; D unresolved. Trimming pared 4 bases from V and 6 bases from J, leaving 9 bases between. The CDR3 runs to 13 residues. From germline, CDR1 is SEHNR and CDR2 FQNEAQ (reference sequence). The CDR3 sequence: CASSSSSAGELFF. The CDR3 nucleotides read TGTGCCAGCAGCTCGTCTTCCGCCGGGGAGCTGTTTTTT.

This clonotype was seen a few times. The J gene is TRBJ2-7, the V gene TRBV28; the match to TRBD1 covers 9 bases. The CDR3 sequence is 14 residues long. The germline gives CDR1 MDHEN, CDR2 SYDVKM. Trimming removed 6 bases from V and 4 bases from J; junction bases left unmatched: 7. The CDR3 nucleotides are TGTGCCAGCAGAACGGGACAGGGTCAATACGAGCAGTACTTC. It codes for CASRTGQGQYEQYF.

The CDR3 loop is CASSHLDRALFF. DNA of the CDR3: TGTGCCAGCAGCCATCTCGACAGGGCGCTGTTTTTT. The rearrangement links TRBV4-2 to TRBJ1-4; TRBD1 matches 7 bases. Germline CDR1 reads LGHNA; CDR2 reads YNFKEQ. The CDR3 has 12 amino acids. Unmatched junction bases numbered 6, after V lost 3 bases and J lost 14 bases.

This clonotype has a handful of counts. The chain has TRBV19 and TRBJ2-1; D is perhaps TRBD1 (6 bases). CDR1 is LNHDA, CDR2 SQIVND, per germline (reference sequence). This CDR3 spans 14 amino acids. The V end lost 5 bases, the J end lost 6 bases, and 14 bases lay between the germline ends. The CDR3 loop is CASSPSRGINEQFF. The CDR3 region has the DNA TGTGCCAGTAGTCCGTCCAGGGGAATCAATGAGCAGTTCTTC.

This clonotype was found a few times. The J gene is TRBJ2-1, the V gene TRBV27; no reliable D call. V lost 3 bases to trimming and J lost 5 bases, with 20 bases between them. Germline V gene sequence: CDR1 MNHEY, CDR2 SMNVEV (reference sequence). The length of the CDR3 is 17 residues. CDR3 sequence reads: CASSFRNPPRADNEQFF. As DNA, the CDR3 is TGTGCCAGCAGTTTCAGAAATCCCCCAAGGGCCGACAATGAGCAGTTCTTC.

The chain is built from TRBV18 and TRBJ2-5; 8 nucleotides align to TRBD2. V lost 3 bases to trimming and J lost 2 bases; unmatched junction nucleotides: 5. CDR3 length: 15 amino acids. Germline CDR1 is KGHSH and CDR2 is LQKENI. The CDR3 DNA reads TGTGCCAGCTCACCTACGGCTAGCGGGCAAGAGACCCAGTACTTC. This gives the protein CASSPTASGQETQYF. Full variable domain (missing parts from reference TRBV18 and TRBJ2-5): NAGVMQNPRHLVRRRGQEARLRCSPMKGHSHVYWYRQLPEEGLKFMVYLQKENIIDESGMPKERFSAEFPKEGPSILRIQQVVRGDSAAYFCASSPTASGQETQYFGPGTRLLVL.

This CDR3 is CASSYSGYEQFF. CDR3 nucleotides: TGTGCCAGCAGTTACTCGGGGTATGAGCAGTTCTTC. The rearrangement uses TRBV6-5 and TRBJ2-1; unclear D gene. The CDR3 has 12 residues. Germline V gene sequence: CDR1 MNHEY, CDR2 SVGAGI. Trimming stripped 0 bases from V and 8 bases from J, with 5 bases between.